This TCR beta chain was documented in a study of T-cell reconstitution after alpha-beta-depleted transplantation in children. This clonotype has a handful of counts. Molecular barcoding with unique molecular identifiers was used for the TCRbeta library. One entry per CDR3 protein results from TCRdb running MiXCR on the PCR reads. Here the sample spans 600,000 to 700,000 distinct CDR3 sequences, over 10% being singletons. This clonotype was obtained from a girl aged 2-10 years with congenital amegakaryocytic thrombocytopenia, due to receive a stem cell transplant. The material sequenced was PBMCs, taken before TCRalphabeta/CD19-depleted stem cell transplant.

The CDR3 sequence is CASSLSGLYTDTQYF. The CDR3 DNA follows: TGTGCCAGCAGCTTATCCGGACTATACACAGATACGCAGTATTTT. This rearrangement joins TRBV7-2 to TRBJ2-3; D may be TRBD2 (6 bases). Germline loops: CDR1 SGHTA, CDR2 FQGNSA. Trimming left V 2 bases short and J 2 bases short, with 11 bases between. The CDR3 contains 15 residues.